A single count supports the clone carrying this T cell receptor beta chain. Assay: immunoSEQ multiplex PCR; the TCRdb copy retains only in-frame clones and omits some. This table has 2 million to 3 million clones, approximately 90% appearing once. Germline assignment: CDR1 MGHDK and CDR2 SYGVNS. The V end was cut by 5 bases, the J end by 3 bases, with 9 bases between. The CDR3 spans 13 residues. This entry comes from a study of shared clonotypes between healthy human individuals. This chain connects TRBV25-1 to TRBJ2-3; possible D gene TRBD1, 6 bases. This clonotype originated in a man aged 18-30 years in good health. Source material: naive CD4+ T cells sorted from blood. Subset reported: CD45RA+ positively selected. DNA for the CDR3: TGTGCCAGCAGTATAACAGGGACAGATACGCAGTATTTT. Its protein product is CASSITGTDTQYF.